Listed below are T cell receptor beta chains from one sample, sequenced in a study of human T cells and chemical hapten exposure. TCRdb fed the RACE reads into MiXCR, producing one record per CDR3 protein. Of roughly 380,000 distinct CDR3 sequences in the sample, more than 5% were seen once. The sample was whole blood, taken in connection with sensitization to the hapten diphenylcyclopropenone (DPC). Every receptor here comes from a woman aged 18-35 years with alopecia areata. Some clones in this sample may be carry-over from other donors' samples. CDR3s include the opening cysteine and the closing phenylalanine or tryptophan.

>TRBV3-1|TRBJ2-1
CASSPLGHEQFF
>TRBV6-1|TRBJ2-7
CASSLPGQSYEQYF
>TRBV6-5|TRBJ2-1
CASSYSSRGARYNEQFF
>TRBV12-3/TRBV12-4|TRBJ2-1
CASRWTFRDNEQFF
>TRBV11-2|TRBJ2-3
CASSLLTGSSSTDTQYF
>TRBV27|TRBJ2-2
CASSPFGQSTGELFF
>TRBV18|TRBJ2-1
CASSPTEGEQFF
>TRBV7-9|TRBJ1-6
CASSPWDRAGNSPLHF
>TRBV20-1|TRBJ2-7
CSAGEPGQGKYEQYF
>TRBV7-2|TRBJ2-2
CASSRKAGTGVVNAGELFF
>TRBV10-3|TRBJ1-1
CAISEGGVNTEAFF
>TRBV29-1|TRBJ2-6
CSVGVVSGANVLTF
>TRBV7-2|TRBJ1-2
CASSLDRQSSGYTF
>TRBV4-1|TRBJ1-1
CASSQDPVNTEAFF
>TRBV7-6|TRBJ2-3
CASSLMGDTDTQYF
>TRBV6-5|TRBJ2-3
CASSYSTPARTDTQYF
>TRBV28|TRBJ1-1
CASSPPQAGGRTEAFF
>TRBV10-3|TRBJ1-6
CAISEPESNSPLHF
>TRBV20-1|TRBJ1-2
CSASIQGEDYGYTF
>TRBV14|TRBJ1-2
CASSRSPPTGLYGYTF
>TRBV25-1|TRBJ1-6
CASSVGYLVGLRSPLHF
>TRBV6-6|TRBJ2-5
CASSDSGGQETQYF
>TRBV21-1|TRBJ2-1
CASSGQGAHNEQFF
>TRBV7-9|TRBJ2-4
CASSTGRLASAKNIQYF
>TRBV12-5|TRBJ2-3
CASGWGGSTDTQYF
>TRBV6-5|TRBJ2-5
CASSYSSASGDETQYF
>TRBV29-1|TRBJ2-1
CSVGGRSGGLSYNEQFF
>TRBV28|TRBJ1-1
CASIDKGTEAFF
>TRBV5-5|TRBJ2-3
CASSLADGGRTDTQYF
>TRBV20-1|TRBJ1-2
CSARQGDLVYGYTF
>TRBV7-8|TRBJ2-5
CASRPRGAGETQYF
>TRBV7-2|TRBJ1-5
CASSLNGLGQPQHF
>TRBV25-1|TRBJ2-1
CASSAPRAALMPSLWNEQFF
>TRBV5-1|TRBJ1-2
CASSLDWTYGYTF
>TRBV5-4|TRBJ2-3
CASSLELVGVGGTDTQYF
>TRBV5-6|TRBJ2-5
CASSLTAIGETQYF
>TRBV13|TRBJ1-1
CAITDRVGTEAFF
>TRBV28|TRBJ2-2
CASRARGWMNTGELFF
>TRBV20-1|TRBJ1-5
CSARTGWGSNQPQHF
>TRBV20-1|TRBJ2-3
CSARGQASIFTDTQYF
>TRBV20-1|TRBJ2-1
CSGATGTGLYNEQFF
>TRBV2|TRBJ1-4
CASSEESVGNEKLFF
>TRBV10-3|TRBJ2-2
CAISEQGRRSTGELFF
>TRBV7-2|TRBJ2-4
CASSLGTGNIQYF
>TRBV18|TRBJ2-5
CASSPGDQETQYF
>TRBV28|TRBJ2-2
CASSTRGGELFF
>TRBV6-2/TRBV6-3|TRBJ2-3
CASSLPLAGGPNTQYF
>TRBV5-5|TRBJ2-3
CASSLYDPTDTQYF
>TRBV14|TRBJ1-4
CASSQHGEKLFF